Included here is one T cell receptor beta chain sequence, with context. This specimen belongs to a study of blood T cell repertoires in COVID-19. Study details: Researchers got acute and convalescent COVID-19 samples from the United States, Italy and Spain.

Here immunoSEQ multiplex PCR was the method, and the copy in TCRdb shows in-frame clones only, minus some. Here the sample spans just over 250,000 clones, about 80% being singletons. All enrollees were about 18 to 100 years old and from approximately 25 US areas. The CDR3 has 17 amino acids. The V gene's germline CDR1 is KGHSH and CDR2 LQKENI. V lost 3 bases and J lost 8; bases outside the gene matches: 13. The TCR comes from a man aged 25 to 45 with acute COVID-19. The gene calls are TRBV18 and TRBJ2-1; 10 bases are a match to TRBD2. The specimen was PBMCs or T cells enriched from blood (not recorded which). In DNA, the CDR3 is TGTGCCAGCTCACCGAAAGCAACTTTAGCGGGGGGTGATGAGCAGTTCTTC. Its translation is CASSPKATLAGGDEQFF.